This T cell receptor beta chain was sequenced during a study of cytomegalovirus exposure and HLA in healthy donors. Comments on this clone: Its matching antigen is unknown.

V lost 5 bases and J lost 5; bases outside the gene matches: 10. CDR1 and CDR2 (germline): SEHNR, FQNEAQ (reference sequence). The CDR3 is 15 residues long. Findings of the study overall: The study found most TCR sequences rare, yet found some public TCRs in many donors. The study flagged some 170 TCR beta chains as cytomegalovirus-associated. In vitro testing confirmed a few CMV-associated chains as specific for CMV antigens.

Here immunoSEQ multiplex PCR was the method, and the copy in TCRdb shows in-frame clones only, minus some. The profile shows some 170,000 clones, around nine tenths of them singletons. The specimen sequenced was PBMCs. The TCR comes from a woman in her thirties in good health and CMV-seronegative. V is TRBV7-9 and J is TRBJ1-2, with TRBD1 identical over 8 bases. This chain's CDR3 is CASSSPTGVGYGYTF. The CDR3 DNA reads as TGTGCCAGCAGCAGCCCGACAGGGGTAGGGTATGGCTACACCTTC.